What follows are 21 T cell receptor beta chains derived from one specimen sequenced in a study of blood T cell repertoires in COVID-19. TCRdb keeps only in-frame clones here, not all; method: immunoSEQ multiplex PCR. The sample carries about 140,000 clones, approximately 85% recorded once. Sequences were obtained from peripheral blood. The receptor source for this set is a man between 45 and 60 years old with acute or convalescent COVID-19.

This chain links TRBV9 with TRBJ2-7; D gene ambiguous. Germline lookup yields CDR1 SGDLS and CDR2 YYNGEE. Trimming left V 0 bases short and J 0 bases short, with 13 bases between. The length of the CDR3 is 16 residues. CDR3 sequence reads: CASSVGAGIGSYEQYF. In DNA form, the CDR3 reads TGTGCCAGCAGCGTAGGAGCAGGAATTGGCTCCTACGAGCAGTACTTC. The whole variable domain, filled in from reference TRBV9 and TRBJ2-7, reads DSGVTQTPKHLITATGQRVTLRCSPRSGDLSVYWYQQSLDQGLQFLIQYYNGEERAKGNILERFSAQQFPDLHSELNLSSLELGDSALYFCASSVGAGIGSYEQYFGPGTRLTVT.

The V gene is TRBV6-5, the J gene TRBJ2-7; the match to TRBD2 covers 9 bases. Per germline, CDR1 MNHEY and CDR2 SVGAGI. There are 15 residues in the CDR3. The trim removed 6 bases at V and 1 base at J, leaving 7 bases unmatched. CDR3 protein: CASSSSTSGSYEQYF. The CDR3 DNA reads as TGTGCCAGCAGCTCCTCGACTAGCGGTTCCTACGAGCAGTACTTC.

The V and J genes are TRBV19 and TRBJ1-4; TRBD1 aligns across 8 bases. Losses at the gene ends were 5 bases for V and 8 bases for J; bases not matched to a gene: 4. This CDR3 has 13 residues. Germline V gene lookup returns CDR1 LNHDA and CDR2 SQIVND (reference sequence). The CDR3 region has the DNA TGTGCCAGTAGTGCACAGGGGGGAGAAAAACTGTTTTTT. Translating gives CASSAQGGEKLFF.

CDR3 protein: CASSVVSGTEAFF. CDR3 DNA sequence: TGTGCCAGCAGCGTAGTAAGCGGCACTGAAGCTTTCTTT. This rearrangement joins TRBV9 to TRBJ1-1; no reliable D call. Germline V gives CDR1 SGDLS, CDR2 YYNGEE. Trimming cost V 0 bases and J 4 bases, with 7 bases left between them. The CDR3 totals 13 residues.

The genes are TRBV6-5 and TRBJ1-1; D remains unclear. CDR1 is MNHEY, CDR2 SVGAGI, per germline. Trimming stripped 4 bases from V and 2 bases from J, with 14 bases between. The CDR3 has 15 residues. This chain's CDR3 is CASSLIGTANTEAFF. CDR3 DNA sequence: TGTGCCAGCAGTTTAATAGGAACAGCTAACACTGAAGCTTTCTTT.

J is TRBJ2-3 and V is TRBV10-1; TRBD2 agrees at 9 bases. CDR1 is WNHNN, CDR2 SYGVQD, per germline (reference sequence). V shed 5 bases and J 1 base; nucleotides not matched to a gene: 4. There are 15 residues in the CDR3. The DNA for the CDR3 is TGCGCCAGCAGTTCCCGACTAGCGGGCACAGATACGCAGTATTTT. Encoded protein: CASSSRLAGTDTQYF.

The chain has TRBV15 and TRBJ2-1; a possible D gene is TRBD2 (6 bases). The CDR3 consists of 16 residues. CDR1 is LNHNV and CDR2 is YYDKDF in the germline V gene (reference sequence). Trimming cost V 3 bases and J 0 bases, with 12 bases left between them. CDR3 nucleotide sequence: TGTGCCACCAGCAGGGGGGGTTTGAGCTCCTACAATGAGCAGTTCTTC. This gives the protein CATSRGGLSSYNEQFF.

The rearrangement uses TRBV19 and TRBJ2-2; 9 bases are shared with TRBD1. After removal of 1 base from V and 4 bases from J, the junction contained 4 bases not matched to a gene. Per the germline V gene, CDR1 is LNHDA and CDR2 is SQIVND (reference sequence). The CDR3 contains 16 residues. The CDR3 reads CASSIGGTGFTGELFF. In DNA form, the CDR3 reads TGTGCCAGTAGTATAGGCGGGACAGGGTTCACCGGGGAGCTGTTTTTT.

The V and J genes are TRBV5-4 and TRBJ1-1; D remains unclear. The CDR3 is 12 amino acids. Germline-derived CDR1 and CDR2 are SGHNT and YYREEE (reference sequence). Trimming pared 1 base from V and 7 bases from J, leaving 8 bases between. The CDR3 DNA reads TGTGCCAGCAGCTTGAGCGACGATGAAGCTTTCTTT. It codes for CASSLSDDEAFF.

V usage is TRBV5-1 and J usage is TRBJ2-7; TRBD2 agrees at 13 bases. Unmatched junction bases numbered 3, after V lost 4 bases and J lost 2 bases. This CDR3 comprises 15 residues. Germline V lookup: CDR1 SGHRS, CDR2 YFSETQ. The DNA of the CDR3 is TGCGCCAGCAGCCGGGGGACTAGCGGGACCTACGAGCAGTACTTC. It codes for CASSRGTSGTYEQYF.

CDR3 nucleotide sequence: TGTGCCAGTAGTACGCGACAGGCAAAAAACACTGAAGCTTTCTTT. Translating it yields CASSTRQAKNTEAFF. The rearrangement uses TRBV19 and TRBJ1-1; tentative D call: TRBD1 (6 bases). This CDR3 comprises 15 residues. From germline, CDR1 is LNHDA and CDR2 SQIVND (reference sequence). Trimming stripped 4 bases from V and 2 bases from J, with 14 bases between.

The rearrangement joins TRBV6-2 or TRBV6-3 to TRBJ1-1; possibly TRBD1 for D (6 bases). Germline CDR1 is MNHEY and CDR2 is SVGEGT. This CDR3 comprises 16 residues. The ends were cut back, 4 bases at V and 1 base at J, with 16 bases in the middle. CDR3 bases: TGTGCCAGCAGTTCACCATTGACAGGCGGGAACACTGAAGCTTTCTTT. The encoded protein is CASSSPLTGGNTEAFF.

The J gene is TRBJ1-5, the V gene TRBV27, with 8 bases that match TRBD1. The CDR3 has 16 amino acids. Germline CDR1 MNHEY, CDR2 SMNVEV (reference sequence). The junction had 5 bases not matched to a gene; V was cut back by 2 bases and J by 2 bases. The CDR3 bases are TGTGCCAGCAGTTTAATTGCAGGGGGCCGCAATCAGCCCCAGCATTTT. Its protein product is CASSLIAGGRNQPQHF.

The chain couples TRBV2 to TRBJ2-5; tentative D call: TRBD2 (6 bases). Trimming shortened V by 2 bases and J by 5 bases, and 12 bases separated the two germline ends. The CDR3 length is 14 residues. The germline V gene has CDR1 SNHLY and CDR2 FYNNEI. DNA of the CDR3: TGTGCCAGCAGTGAAAGGAGGGTTCGCGAGACCCAGTACTTC. Translating it yields CASSERRVRETQYF.

The rearrangement joins TRBV19 to TRBJ1-6; TRBD1 agrees at 9 bases. Looked up from germline, CDR1 is LNHDA and CDR2 is SQIVND (reference sequence). The CDR3 has 16 amino acids. V shed 3 bases and J 8 bases; nucleotides not matched to a gene: 8. CDR3 coding DNA: TGTGCCAGTAGTATCTCCCGGACAGGGGTAGATTCACCCCTCCACTTT. This encodes CASSISRTGVDSPLHF.

V usage is TRBV2 and J usage is TRBJ2-3, with a tentative D call TRBD1 (6 bases). Germline V gene sequence: CDR1 SNHLY, CDR2 FYNNEI. The CDR3 length is 15 residues. The germline V and J ends were trimmed by 6 bases and 3 bases, with 16 bases remaining between them. In nucleotides, the CDR3 is TGTGCCAGCAGACGGGACACTTTGGGTACAGATACGCAGTATTTT. Its protein is CASRRDTLGTDTQYF.

This chain connects TRBV5-5 to TRBJ1-1; D gene uncertain. Trimming removed 1 base from V and 1 base from J, with 5 bases in between. The CDR3 has 13 residues. The germline CDR1 and CDR2 sequences are SGHKS and YYEKEE (reference sequence). The CDR3 nucleotides read TGTGCCAGCAGCTTGCTTCGGAACACTGAAGCTTTCTTT. Translated, it gives CASSLLRNTEAFF. Full variable domain (remainder filled in from reference TRBV5-5 and TRBJ1-1): DAGVTQSPTHLIKTRGQQVTLRCSPISGHKSVSWYQQVLGQGPQFIFQYYEKEERGRGNFPDRFSARQFPNYSSELNVNALLLGDSALYLCASSLLRNTEAFFGQGTRLTVV.

This chain connects TRBV7-8 to TRBJ2-6; the match to TRBD1 covers 7 bases. V gave up 3 bases and J gave up 0 bases; unmatched junction bases: 5. Per germline, CDR1 SGHVS and CDR2 FQNEAQ. The CDR3 consists of 17 residues. The CDR3 DNA reads TGTGCCAGCAGCTTGACAGGGATGTACTCTGGGGCCAACGTCCTGACTTTC. Translation: CASSLTGMYSGANVLTF.

The count of this clone is one. This chain joins TRBV30 and TRBJ1-2; weak D call: TRBD1 (6 bases). The CDR3 totals 15 residues. The V end was cut by 0 bases, the J end by 4 bases, with 15 bases between. Germline V gene sequence: CDR1 GTSNPN, CDR2 SVGIG (reference sequence). CDR3 sequence (DNA): TGTGCCTGGAGTGTCCCGGGGGGCGCGAGCTATGGCTACACCTTC. The encoded protein is CAWSVPGGASYGYTF. Complete variable domain (other parts from reference TRBV30 and TRBJ1-2): SQTIHQWPATLVQPVGSPLSLECTVEGTSNPNLYWYRQAAGRGLQLLFYSVGIGQISSEVPQNLSASRPQDRQFILSSKKLLLSDSGFYLCAWSVPGGASYGYTFGSGTRLTVV.

The rearrangement uses TRBV5-4 and TRBJ1-3; no firm D call. V was shortened by 4 bases and J by 7 bases, with 15 bases between the two germline ends. The CDR3 contains 14 residues. The germline V gene encodes CDR1 SGHNT and CDR2 YYREEE (reference sequence). The CDR3 DNA reads as TGTGCCAGCAGCCCGTCGGGTAGCTGGAACACCATATATTTT. The encoded protein is CASSPSGSWNTIYF.

This sequence joins TRBV19 and TRBJ1-3, with TRBD1 matching 10 bases. The germline V gene encodes CDR1 LNHDA and CDR2 SQIVND (reference sequence). V lost 10 bases to trimming and J lost 11 bases; unmatched junction nucleotides: 5. The CDR3 is 11 residues long. CDR3 residues: CATSGQGSIYF. CDR3 DNA sequence: TGTGCCACCTCGGGACAGGGGTCCATATATTTT.